The rows below give T cell receptor beta chains drawn from one sample of a study of CD8+ T cells in alopecia areata. The method was immunoSEQ multiplex PCR; TCRdb's version includes in-frame clones alone and lacks a portion of them. This table holds fewer than 200,000 clones, 50% to 60% found once. The source material was CD4+ T cells sorted from blood, sampled at week 0. These TCRs come from a human donor with alopecia areata. Each CDR3 is given with its conserved first and last residue. A D gene is named only where the DNA matches it firmly. Some rows mark clone size as missing; the rest say once, few, many or name a class of expanded clone.

V gene,J gene,D gene,clone size,CDR3 length,CDR3 DNA,CDR3 protein
TRBV29-1,TRBJ1-1,NA,NA,11,TGCAGCGTGGGCTCGAACACTGAAGCTTTCTTT,CSVGSNTEAFF
TRBV18,TRBJ1-1,TRBD1,NA,16,TGTGCCAGCTCACCTCAAACAGGGGCAATGAACACTGAAGCTTTCTTT,CASSPQTGAMNTEAFF
TRBV29-1,TRBJ2-5,NA,NA,13,TGCAGCGTTGACCCTGCGTTCGGTGAGACCCAGTACTTC,CSVDPAFGETQYF
TRBV4-1,TRBJ1-5,NA,few,17,TGCGCCAGCAGCCAAGATGGGGGCCATTATAGCAATCAGCCCCAGCATTTT,CASSQDGGHYSNQPQHF
TRBV29-1,TRBJ2-6,NA,NA,13,TGCAGCACGAGGGCCCCTGGGGCCAACGTCCTGACTTTC,CSTRAPGANVLTF
TRBV15,TRBJ2-7,TRBD1,NA,14,TGTGCCACCAGCTCACGAGGGACAGGGGGCGAGCAGTACTTC,CATSSRGTGGEQYF
TRBV7-9,TRBJ2-7,NA,NA,15,TGTGCCAGCAGCTTAGGAGACAGGTACTCCTACGAGCAGTACTTC,CASSLGDRYSYEQYF
TRBV29-1,TRBJ2-1,NA,once,13,TGCAGCGTTGGGGCTCGGGCCGCGGGTGAGCAGTTCTTC,CSVGARAAGEQFF
TRBV30,TRBJ1-2,NA,few,12,TGTGCCTGGACCTATAACAACTATGGCTACACCTTC,CAWTYNNYGYTF
TRBV29-1,TRBJ1-2,NA,NA,13,TGCAGCGTTGAGGCCAGGAATGGCTATGGCTACACCTTC,CSVEARNGYGYTF
TRBV29-1,TRBJ1-1,NA,few,15,TGCAGCGTTGAAGAAGGCATGGGGGCCTACACTGAAGCTTTCTTT,CSVEEGMGAYTEAFF
TRBV14,TRBJ2-5,TRBD2,NA,12,TGTGCCAGCGGGACTATACAAGAGACCCAGTACTTC,CASGTIQETQYF
TRBV6-1,TRBJ1-2,NA,NA,13,TGTGCCACCCGGGACGCCGGGGTATATGGCTACACCTTC,CATRDAGVYGYTF
TRBV6-5,TRBJ2-4,TRBD1,NA,13,TGTGCCAGCAGAAGGACAGGGGGTGACATTCAGTACTTC,CASRRTGGDIQYF